These 14 T cell receptor beta chains were sequenced from one sample in a study of shared clonotypes between healthy human individuals. Sequencing used immunoSEQ multiplex PCR; TCRdb keeps in-frame clones, though not all of them. The top ten clones hold 0.9% to 1.3% of a sample with about 2 million clones, 85% to 95% of them seen once. Positive CCR7 selection of CD45RO-negative cells yielded the naive CD8 cells, and terminally differentiated effector memory CD45RA+ cells were excluded. The specimen sequenced was naive CD8+ T cells sorted from blood. These receptors originate from a man aged 18 to 29 in good health.

J is TRBJ1-2 and V is TRBV6-5; 7 nucleotides align to TRBD1. V shed 5 bases and J 8 bases; nucleotides not matched to a gene: 11. Germline assignment: CDR1 MNHEY and CDR2 SVGAGI. The CDR3 consists of 14 residues. CDR3 DNA sequence: TGTGCCAGCAGTCCAGGGGGGTTAGCCAACGGCTACACCTTC. The encoded protein is CASSPGGLANGYTF.

J is TRBJ1-2 and V is TRBV27; 10 bases line up with TRBD1. J gave up 7 bases and V 5 bases, and 7 bases lay outside the gene matches. The CDR3 has 14 residues. Germline V gene lookup returns CDR1 MNHEY and CDR2 SMNVEV (reference sequence). CDR3 DNA: TGTGCCAGCAGTCCGACAGGGGGCAAAGGTGGCTACACCTTC. Protein sequence: CASSPTGGKGGYTF.

For this clone: At the DNA level, this CDR3 is encoded by other sequences in the same sample as well. J is TRBJ2-5 and V is TRBV5-1, with 14 positions matching TRBD2. After removal of 4 bases from V and 3 bases from J, the junction contained 2 bases not matched to a gene. The length of the CDR3 is 15 residues. Per germline, CDR1 SGHRS and CDR2 YFSETQ. CDR3 sequence (DNA): TGCGCCAGCAGCAAGGGACTAGCGGGAGAAGAGACCCAGTACTTC. This codes for CASSKGLAGEETQYF.

CDR3 loop: CASSEGQVHNEQFF. CDR3 sequence (DNA): TGTGCCAGCAGCGAGGGACAGGTACACAATGAGCAGTTCTTC. This chain links TRBV9 with TRBJ2-1; TRBD1 agrees at 8 bases. Per germline, CDR1 SGDLS and CDR2 YYNGEE. The CDR3 loop spans 14 amino acids. Trimming removed 3 bases from V and 5 bases from J; junction bases left unmatched: 4.

The table lists this clone with a few counts. In the same sample, other DNA sequences code for this CDR3. The chain is built from TRBV13 and TRBJ2-2; D gene ambiguous. In germline, CDR1 is PRHDT, CDR2 FYEKMQ (reference sequence). The CDR3 consists of 12 residues. Trimming cost V 1 base and J 7 bases, with 4 bases left between them. The CDR3 spells CASSLAGGELFF. DNA of the CDR3: TGTGCCAGCAGCTTAGCTGGCGGGGAGCTGTTTTTT.

Regarding this clone: Additional DNA sequences in this sample encode the identical CDR3. CDR3 sequence (DNA): TGTGCCAGCAGCTCAGGCAGGAACACTGAAGCTTTCTTT. Encoded protein: CASSSGRNTEAFF. The rearrangement joins TRBV27 to TRBJ1-1, with D unresolved. The germline V gene has CDR1 MNHEY and CDR2 SMNVEV (reference sequence). Trimming took off 6 bases at V and 1 base at J, with 9 bases between the two ends. This CDR3 contains 13 residues.

The chain uses TRBV18 and TRBJ2-7; 8 bases map to TRBD2. The CDR3 extends over 15 amino acids. Looked up from germline, CDR1 is KGHSH and CDR2 is LQKENI. J gave up 2 bases and V 4 bases, and 7 bases lay outside the gene matches. The CDR3 bases are TGTGCCAGCTCACTACCAGCGGGGGTGCCCTACGAGCAGTACTTC. Translated, it gives CASSLPAGVPYEQYF. Full variable domain (missing parts from reference TRBV18 and TRBJ2-7): NAGVMQNPRHLVRRRGQEARLRCSPMKGHSHVYWYRQLPEEGLKFMVYLQKENIIDESGMPKERFSAEFPKEGPSILRIQQVVRGDSAAYFCASSLPAGVPYEQYFGPGTRLTVT.

This sequence joins TRBV6-5 and TRBJ2-3; D is perhaps TRBD1 (5 bases). The V end lost 5 bases, the J end lost 6 bases, and 12 bases lay between the germline ends. Germline-derived CDR1 and CDR2 are MNHEY and SVGAGI. The CDR3 is 13 amino acids. The CDR3 is CASSPGFSDTQYF. Written as DNA, the CDR3 is TGTGCCAGCAGTCCAGGGTTTTCGGATACGCAGTATTTT.

The chain links TRBV7-9 to TRBJ2-7; D is ambiguous. Trimming took 6 bases from V and 5 from J, leaving 17 bases between them. CDR1 and CDR2 from the germline V gene are SEHNR and FQNEAQ (reference sequence). The CDR3 runs 14 residues. CDR3: CASSLRLSPHEQYF. The CDR3 DNA follows: TGTGCCAGCAGTCTGAGGCTCAGCCCCCACGAGCAGTACTTC.

The chain uses TRBV4-3 and TRBJ2-1; 15 nucleotides line up with TRBD2. CDR1 is LGHNA, CDR2 YSLEER, per germline. This CDR3 comprises 18 residues. Trimming took 0 bases from V and 8 from J; bases not matched to a gene: 8. The CDR3 reads CASSQDRTSGRASYEQFF. The CDR3 bases are TGCGCCAGCAGCCAAGATAGGACTAGCGGGAGGGCCAGCTATGAGCAGTTCTTC.

The chain uses TRBV4-3 and TRBJ2-2, with D maybe TRBD2 (5 bases). V dropped 0 bases and J dropped 0 bases, with 11 bases sitting between them. The germline gives CDR1 LGHNA, CDR2 YSLEER. The CDR3 has 17 residues. The CDR3 sequence: CASSQDDPGANTGELFF. The CDR3 DNA is TGCGCCAGCAGCCAAGACGACCCCGGGGCGAACACCGGGGAGCTGTTTTTT.

The rearrangement uses TRBV2 and TRBJ1-2; possible D gene TRBD1, 6 bases. CDR1 is SNHLY and CDR2 is FYNNEI in the germline V gene. This CDR3 has 15 residues. The germline V and J ends were trimmed by 1 base and 0 bases, with 9 bases remaining between them. CDR3 sequence: CASSEGGGPNYGYTF. The DNA for the CDR3 is TGTGCCAGCAGTGAAGGTGGGGGCCCTAACTATGGCTACACCTTC.

The V gene is TRBV28, the J gene TRBJ2-5; weak D call: TRBD1 (5 bases). The germline gives CDR1 MDHEN, CDR2 SYDVKM. V was trimmed by 6 bases and J by 0 bases, leaving 11 bases between them. The CDR3 spans 14 residues. CDR3 in amino acids: CASSFRQNQETQYF. DNA of the CDR3: TGTGCCAGCAGCTTCAGACAGAACCAAGAGACCCAGTACTTC. The complete variable domain, with remaining parts taken from reference TRBV28 and TRBJ2-5, reads DVKVTQSSRYLVKRTGEKVFLECVQDMDHENMFWYRQDPGLGLRLIYFSYDVKMKEKGDIPEGYSVSREKKERFSLILESASTNQTSMYLCASSFRQNQETQYFGPGTRLLVL.

Remarks on this clone: The identical CDR3 is also encoded by other nucleotide sequences in the sample. This chain connects TRBV18 to TRBJ2-7; D is perhaps TRBD1 (6 bases). Germline V gene data show CDR1 as KGHSH and CDR2 as LQKENI. Deletions cut 2 bases from V and 3 bases from J, with 8 bases between. CDR3 length equals 13 residues. CDR3 residues: CASSPVGGYEQYF. DNA of the CDR3: TGTGCCAGCTCACCAGTAGGGGGCTACGAGCAGTACTTC.